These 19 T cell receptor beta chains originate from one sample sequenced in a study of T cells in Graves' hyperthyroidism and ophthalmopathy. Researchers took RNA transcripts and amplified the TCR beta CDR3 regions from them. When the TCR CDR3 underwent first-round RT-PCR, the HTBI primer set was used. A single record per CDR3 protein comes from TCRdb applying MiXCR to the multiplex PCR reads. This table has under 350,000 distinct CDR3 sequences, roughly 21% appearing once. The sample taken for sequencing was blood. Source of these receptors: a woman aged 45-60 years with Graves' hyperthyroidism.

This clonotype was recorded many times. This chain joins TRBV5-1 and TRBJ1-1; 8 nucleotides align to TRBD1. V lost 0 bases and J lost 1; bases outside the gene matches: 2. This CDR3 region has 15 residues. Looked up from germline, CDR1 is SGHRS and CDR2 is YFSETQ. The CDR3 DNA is TGCGCCAGCAGCTTGGGGGGGACAGGGAACACTGAAGCTTTCTTT. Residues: CASSLGGTGNTEAFF.

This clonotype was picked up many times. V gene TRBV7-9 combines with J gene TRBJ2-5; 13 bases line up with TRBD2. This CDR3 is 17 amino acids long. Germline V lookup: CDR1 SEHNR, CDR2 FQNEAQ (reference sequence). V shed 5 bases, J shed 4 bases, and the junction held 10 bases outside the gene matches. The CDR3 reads CASSPRTSGRGGETQYF. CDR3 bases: TGTGCCAGCAGCCCTAGGACTAGCGGGAGAGGTGGAGAGACCCAGTACTTC. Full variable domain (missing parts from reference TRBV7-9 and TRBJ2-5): DTGVSQNPRHKITKRGQNVTFRCDPISEHNRLYWYRQTLGQGPEFLTYFQNEAQLEKSRLLSDRFSAERPKGSFSTLEIQRTEQGDSAMYLCASSPRTSGRGGETQYFGPGTRLLVL.

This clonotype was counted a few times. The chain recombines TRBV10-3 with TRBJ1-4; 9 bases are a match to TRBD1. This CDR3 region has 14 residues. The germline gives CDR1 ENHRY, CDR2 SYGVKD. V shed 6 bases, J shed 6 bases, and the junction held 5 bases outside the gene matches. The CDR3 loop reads CAIRPDRGDEKLFF. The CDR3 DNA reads TGTGCCATCAGGCCGGACAGGGGAGATGAAAAACTGTTTTTT.

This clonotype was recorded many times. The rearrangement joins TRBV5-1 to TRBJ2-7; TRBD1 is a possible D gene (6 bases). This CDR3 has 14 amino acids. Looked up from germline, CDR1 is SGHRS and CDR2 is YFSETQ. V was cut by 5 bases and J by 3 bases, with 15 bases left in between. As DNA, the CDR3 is TGCGCCAGCAGACTACAGGGTCAGGACTACGAGCAGTACTTC. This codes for CASRLQGQDYEQYF.

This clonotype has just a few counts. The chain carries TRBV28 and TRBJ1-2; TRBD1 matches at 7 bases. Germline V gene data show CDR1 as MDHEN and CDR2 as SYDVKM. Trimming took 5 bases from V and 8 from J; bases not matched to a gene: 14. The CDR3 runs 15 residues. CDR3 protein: CASSPPRLTGDGYTF. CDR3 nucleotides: TGTGCCAGCAGTCCACCGCGGCTTACAGGGGACGGCTACACCTTC.

In DNA form, the CDR3 reads TGTGCCAGCAGTTTCGGTTTCAGGGCAGATACGCAGTATTTT. It yields the protein CASSFGFRADTQYF. The genes are TRBV27 and TRBJ2-3, with D tentatively TRBD1 (5 bases). Germline loops: CDR1 MNHEY, CDR2 SMNVEV (reference sequence). The CDR3 covers 14 residues. V lost 3 bases to trimming and J lost 4 bases, with 11 bases between them.

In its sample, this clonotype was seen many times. DNA of the CDR3: TGCGCCAGCAGCGCCGGGACAGGGCAATACGAGCAGTACTTC. Translating gives CASSAGTGQYEQYF. The chain carries TRBV5-1 and TRBJ2-7; 9 nucleotides align to TRBD1. The CDR3 consists of 14 residues. V lost 4 bases, J lost 4 bases, and 6 bases stayed unmatched. CDR1 and CDR2 (germline): SGHRS, YFSETQ.

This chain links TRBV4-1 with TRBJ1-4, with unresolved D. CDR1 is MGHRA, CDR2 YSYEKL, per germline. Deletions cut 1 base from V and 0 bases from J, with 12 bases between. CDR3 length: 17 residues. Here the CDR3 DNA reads TGCGCCAGCAGCCAAGTCCTGAGGTTTGCAACTAATGAAAAACTGTTTTTT. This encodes CASSQVLRFATNEKLFF.

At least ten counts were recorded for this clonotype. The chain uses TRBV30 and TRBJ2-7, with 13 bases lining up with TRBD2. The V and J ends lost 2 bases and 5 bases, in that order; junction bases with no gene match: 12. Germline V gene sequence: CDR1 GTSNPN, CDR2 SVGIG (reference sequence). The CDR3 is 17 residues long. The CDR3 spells CAWSPRRTSGRSNEQYF. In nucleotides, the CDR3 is TGTGCCTGGAGTCCCCGCCGGACTAGCGGGAGAAGTAACGAGCAGTACTTC.

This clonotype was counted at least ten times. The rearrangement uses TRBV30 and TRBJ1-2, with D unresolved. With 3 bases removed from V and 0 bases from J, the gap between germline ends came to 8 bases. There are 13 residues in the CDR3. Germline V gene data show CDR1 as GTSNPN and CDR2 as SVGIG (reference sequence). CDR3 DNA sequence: TGTGCCTGGAGCCTGGGTTCTAACTATGGCTACACCTTC. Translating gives CAWSLGSNYGYTF.

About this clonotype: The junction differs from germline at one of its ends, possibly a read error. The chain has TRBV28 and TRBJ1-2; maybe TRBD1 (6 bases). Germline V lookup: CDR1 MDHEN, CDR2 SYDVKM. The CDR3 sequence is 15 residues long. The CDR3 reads CASSDPPDSLVGHTF. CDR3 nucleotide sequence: TGTGCCAGCAGTGACCCCCCGGACAGTCTAGTTGGCCACACCTTC.

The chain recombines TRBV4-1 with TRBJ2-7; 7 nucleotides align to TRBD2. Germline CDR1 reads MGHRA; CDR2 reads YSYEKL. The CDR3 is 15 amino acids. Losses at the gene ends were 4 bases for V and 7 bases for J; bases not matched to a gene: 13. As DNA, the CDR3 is TGCGCCAGCAGCCTCGTGGCTTGCGGGAGAAGGGAGCAGTACTTC. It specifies CASSLVACGRREQYF.

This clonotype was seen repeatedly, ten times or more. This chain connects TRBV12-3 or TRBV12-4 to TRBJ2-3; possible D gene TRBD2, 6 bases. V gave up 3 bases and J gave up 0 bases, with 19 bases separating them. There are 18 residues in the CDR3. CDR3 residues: CASSFFLGGLTSTDTQYF. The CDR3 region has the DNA TGTGCCAGCAGTTTCTTTCTGGGGGGACTTACTAGCACAGATACGCAGTATTTT.

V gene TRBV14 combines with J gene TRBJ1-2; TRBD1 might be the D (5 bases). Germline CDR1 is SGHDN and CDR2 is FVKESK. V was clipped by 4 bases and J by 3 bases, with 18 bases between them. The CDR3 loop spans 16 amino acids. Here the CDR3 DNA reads TGTGCCAGCAGCCTTACCGGGGGGTCGATCTACTATGGCTACACCTTC. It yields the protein CASSLTGGSIYYGYTF.

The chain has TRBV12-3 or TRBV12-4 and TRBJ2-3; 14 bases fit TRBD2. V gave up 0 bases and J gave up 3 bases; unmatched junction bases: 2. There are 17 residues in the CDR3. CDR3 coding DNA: TGTGCCAGCAGTTTAGCTCGACTAGCGGGGGGGACAGATACGCAGTATTTT. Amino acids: CASSLARLAGGTDTQYF.

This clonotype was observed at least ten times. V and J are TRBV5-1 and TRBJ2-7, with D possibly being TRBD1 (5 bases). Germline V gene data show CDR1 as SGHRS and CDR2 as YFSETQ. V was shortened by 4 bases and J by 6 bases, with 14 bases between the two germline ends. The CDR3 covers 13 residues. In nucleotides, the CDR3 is TGCGCCAGCAGCCCGACAGCATCGGGCGAGCAGTACTTC. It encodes CASSPTASGEQYF.

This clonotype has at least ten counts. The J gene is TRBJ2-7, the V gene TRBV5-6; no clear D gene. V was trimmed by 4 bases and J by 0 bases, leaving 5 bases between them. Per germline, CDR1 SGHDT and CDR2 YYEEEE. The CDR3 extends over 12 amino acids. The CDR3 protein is CASSKDSYEQYF. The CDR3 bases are TGTGCCAGCAGCAAGGACTCCTACGAGCAGTACTTC.

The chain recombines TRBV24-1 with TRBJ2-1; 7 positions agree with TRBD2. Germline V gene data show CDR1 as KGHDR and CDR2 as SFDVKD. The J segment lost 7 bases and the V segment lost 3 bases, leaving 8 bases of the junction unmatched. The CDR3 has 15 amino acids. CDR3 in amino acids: CATSDPPGGLNEQFF. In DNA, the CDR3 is TGTGCCACCAGTGATCCCCCGGGAGGATTAAATGAGCAGTTCTTC.

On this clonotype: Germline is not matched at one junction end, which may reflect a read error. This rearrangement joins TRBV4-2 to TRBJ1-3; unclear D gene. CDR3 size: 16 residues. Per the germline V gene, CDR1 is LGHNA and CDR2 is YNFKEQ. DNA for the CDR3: TGTGCCAGCAACCAAGATCAAGTAAACTCTGGAAACACCATATATTTT. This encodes CASNQDQVNSGNTIYF.